This paragraph reports one T cell receptor beta chain. The CDR3 contains 14 residues. Trimming removed 4 bases from V and 8 bases from J; junction bases left unmatched: 6. In germline, CDR1 is LGHDT, CDR2 YNNKEL (reference sequence). This sample was included in a study of blood T cell repertoires in COVID-19. Generated by immunoSEQ multiplex PCR, the TCRdb table keeps only in-frame clones and is missing some. This sample has 120,000 or so clones; roughly nine tenths occur once, and the top ten carry about 27%. The origin of this receptor is a man between 70 and 80 years old with active or convalescent COVID-19. Sequencing used peripheral blood. V and J are TRBV3-1 (or the pseudogene TRBV3-2) and TRBJ1-4, with 8 bases matching TRBD1. CDR3 amino acids: CASSRMDRDEKLFF. The CDR3 DNA reads TGTGCCAGCAGCCGAATGGACAGGGACGAAAAACTGTTTTTT.